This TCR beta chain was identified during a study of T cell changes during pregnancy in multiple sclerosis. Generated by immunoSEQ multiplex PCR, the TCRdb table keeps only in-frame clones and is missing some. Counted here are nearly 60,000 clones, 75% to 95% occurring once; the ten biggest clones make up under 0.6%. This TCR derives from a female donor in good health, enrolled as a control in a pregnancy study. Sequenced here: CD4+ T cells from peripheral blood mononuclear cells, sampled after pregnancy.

For the CDR3, the DNA is TGTGCCAGCAGCTGGACACCGGGACAGAACTACGAGCAGTACTTC. Translated, it gives CASSWTPGQNYEQYF. V and J are TRBV5-5 and TRBJ2-7; 7 nucleotides match TRBD1. Germline CDR1 reads SGHKS; CDR2 reads YYEKEE (reference sequence). The trim removed 3 bases at V and 3 bases at J, leaving 9 bases unmatched. The CDR3 consists of 15 residues.